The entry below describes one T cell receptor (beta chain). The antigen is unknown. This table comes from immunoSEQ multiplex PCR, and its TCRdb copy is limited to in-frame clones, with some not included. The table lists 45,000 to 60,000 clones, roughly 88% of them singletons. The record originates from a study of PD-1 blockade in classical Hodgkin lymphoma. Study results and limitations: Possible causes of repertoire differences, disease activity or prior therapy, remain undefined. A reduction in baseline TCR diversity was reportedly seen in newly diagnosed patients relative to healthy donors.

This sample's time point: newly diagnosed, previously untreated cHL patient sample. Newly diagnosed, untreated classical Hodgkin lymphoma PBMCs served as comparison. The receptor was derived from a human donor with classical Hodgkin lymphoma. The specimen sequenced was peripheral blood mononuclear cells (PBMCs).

CDR3 in DNA: TGTGCCAGCTCACCGAGAGGCAGCGCCCTAGAGACCCAGTACTTC. It specifies CASSPRGSALETQYF. V is TRBV18 and J is TRBJ2-5; no clear D gene. The CDR3 contains 15 residues. V was pared by 3 bases and J by 4 bases, with 15 bases between. Germline CDR1 is KGHSH and CDR2 is LQKENI.